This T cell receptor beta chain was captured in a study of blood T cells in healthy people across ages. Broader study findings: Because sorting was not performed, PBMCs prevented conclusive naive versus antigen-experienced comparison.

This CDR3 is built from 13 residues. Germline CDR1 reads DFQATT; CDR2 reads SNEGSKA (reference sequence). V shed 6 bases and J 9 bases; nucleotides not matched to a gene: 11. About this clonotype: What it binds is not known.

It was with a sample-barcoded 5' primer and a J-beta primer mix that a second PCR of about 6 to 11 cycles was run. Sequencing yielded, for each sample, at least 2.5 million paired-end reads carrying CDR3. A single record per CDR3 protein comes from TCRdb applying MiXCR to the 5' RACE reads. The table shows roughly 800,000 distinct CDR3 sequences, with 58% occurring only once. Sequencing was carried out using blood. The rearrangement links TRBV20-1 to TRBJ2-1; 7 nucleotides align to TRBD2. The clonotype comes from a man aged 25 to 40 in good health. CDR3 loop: CSAETRSGGEQFF. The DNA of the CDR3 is TGCAGTGCCGAGACAAGGTCGGGAGGTGAGCAGTTCTTC.